A selection of T cell receptor beta chains follows, all from one sample in a study of T cells expressing NK-cell markers. TCRdb reprocessed the 5' RACE reads and reports one entry per CDR3 protein, with no DNA. Here the sample table reports 400,000 or so distinct CDR3 sequences. The source material was blood T cells: a sorted CD56 or NKG2C T cell subset, CD4+ or CD8+ T cells, or bulk PBMC T cells (not recorded which). The source is a woman in her fifties or sixties in good health. Each CDR3 is given with its conserved first and last residue. Each record gives: J gene, V gene, CDR3 protein.

TRBJ2-7	TRBV12-1	CASAPRGMNEQYF
TRBJ1-1	TRBV11-2	CASSLGRRDRWGTEAFF
TRBJ2-1	TRBV9	CASSASPGTSNNEQFF
TRBJ2-5	TRBV12-3/TRBV12-4	CASSLIRLADTTGETQYF
TRBJ2-3	TRBV24-1	CATSEFRGDAAQYF
TRBJ1-5	TRBV20-1	CSARRGGDSNQPQHF
TRBJ1-1	TRBV12-3/TRBV12-4	CASSLQGDTEAFF
TRBJ2-4	TRBV6-5	CASSPTLKNIQYF
TRBJ2-1	TRBV5-1	CASSPIGGRAGYNEQFF
TRBJ1-2	TRBV20-1	CSASREGPIYGYTF
TRBJ2-5	TRBV7-8	CASSPSVRRQETQYF
TRBJ2-4	TRBV7-9	CASSFSRSSGLSKNIQYF
TRBJ2-1	TRBV18	CASSPSMASSYNEQFF
TRBJ1-2	TRBV12-3/TRBV12-4	CASNGQGRFGYTF
TRBJ2-1	TRBV27	CASTFDSGYNEQFF
TRBJ1-1	TRBV29-1	CSVEGGSAEAFF
TRBJ2-1	TRBV15	CATSGTDGNNEQFF
TRBJ2-7	TRBV11-2	CASSLGSSGSSYEQYF
TRBJ1-2	TRBV7-8	CAMTDGYGYTF
TRBJ1-1	TRBV27	CATAAGDNTEAFF
TRBJ2-3	TRBV12-3/TRBV12-4	CASRASGTRDTDTQYF
TRBJ2-3	TRBV5-1	CASSLGQGAKPSTDTQYF
TRBJ1-1	TRBV27	CASSNRGLDRNTEAFF
TRBJ1-2	TRBV3-1	CASSQVTGFGYTF
TRBJ2-2	TRBV6-1	CASSERVTGGTGELFF
TRBJ2-1	TRBV10-2	CASSLTSGSRGFNEQFF
TRBJ2-7	TRBV27	CATMGLAATYEQYF
TRBJ2-1	TRBV20-1	CSAEGLATYNEQFF
TRBJ2-7	TRBV12-5	CASGLTAGTLYEQYF
TRBJ2-4	TRBV12-3/TRBV12-4	CASSAPPLAKNIQYF
TRBJ1-2	TRBV6-1	CASTPRSYTYGYTF
TRBJ2-7	TRBV20-1	CSALAGGPYEQYF
TRBJ2-2	TRBV7-9	CASSPGGVGYTGELFF
TRBJ1-6	TRBV2	CASSSPGQKGINSPLHF
TRBJ2-1	TRBV12-3/TRBV12-4	CASTKTVFKQFF